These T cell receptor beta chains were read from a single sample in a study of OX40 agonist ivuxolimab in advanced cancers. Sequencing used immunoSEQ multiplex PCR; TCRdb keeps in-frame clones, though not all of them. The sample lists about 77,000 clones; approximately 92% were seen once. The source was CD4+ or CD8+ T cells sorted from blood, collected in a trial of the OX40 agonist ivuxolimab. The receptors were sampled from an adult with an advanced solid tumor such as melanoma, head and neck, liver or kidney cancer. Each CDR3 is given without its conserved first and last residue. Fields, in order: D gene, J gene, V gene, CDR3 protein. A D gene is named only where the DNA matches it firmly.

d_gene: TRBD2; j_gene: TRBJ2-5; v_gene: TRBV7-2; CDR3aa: ASSPGLAGVIETQY
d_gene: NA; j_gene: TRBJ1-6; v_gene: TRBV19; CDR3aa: ASSRDERNSPLH
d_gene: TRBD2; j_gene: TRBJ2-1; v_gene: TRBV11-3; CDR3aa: ASSPPLAGEYNEQF
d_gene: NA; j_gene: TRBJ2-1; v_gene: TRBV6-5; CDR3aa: ASSYRDGGEQF
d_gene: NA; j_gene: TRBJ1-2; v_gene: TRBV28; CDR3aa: ASSFVGVSGYT
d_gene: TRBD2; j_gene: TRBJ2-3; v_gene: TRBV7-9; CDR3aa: ASSWGLAGEGTQY
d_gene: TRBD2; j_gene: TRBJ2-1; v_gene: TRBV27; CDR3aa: ASSFPGLANNEQF
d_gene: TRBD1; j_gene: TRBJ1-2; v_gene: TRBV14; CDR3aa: ASSPRGFPRQGVDGYT
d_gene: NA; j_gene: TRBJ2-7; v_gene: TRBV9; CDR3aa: ASSKTGTTVEQY
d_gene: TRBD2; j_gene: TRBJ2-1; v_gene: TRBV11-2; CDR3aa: ASSLGLANEQF
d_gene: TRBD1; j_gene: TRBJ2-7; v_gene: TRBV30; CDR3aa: AWTRTGGYEQY
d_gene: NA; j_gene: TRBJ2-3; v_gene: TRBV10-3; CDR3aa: AIKAGLPTDTQY
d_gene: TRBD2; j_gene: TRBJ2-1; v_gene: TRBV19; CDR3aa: ASSSHYSGRSRNEQF
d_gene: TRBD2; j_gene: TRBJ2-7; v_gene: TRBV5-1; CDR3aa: ASSLLASDEQY
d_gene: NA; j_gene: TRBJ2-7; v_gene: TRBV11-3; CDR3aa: ASSFSYEQY
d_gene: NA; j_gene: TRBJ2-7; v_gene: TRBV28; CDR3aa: ASSPPRSYEQY
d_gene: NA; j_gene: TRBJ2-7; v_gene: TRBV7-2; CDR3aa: ASSLLSEQY
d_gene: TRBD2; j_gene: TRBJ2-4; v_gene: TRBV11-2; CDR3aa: ASSRFGGRDIQY
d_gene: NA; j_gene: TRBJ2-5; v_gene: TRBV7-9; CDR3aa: ASSFVGQQETQY
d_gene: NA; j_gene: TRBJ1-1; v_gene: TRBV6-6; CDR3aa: ASSYSRETAQAF
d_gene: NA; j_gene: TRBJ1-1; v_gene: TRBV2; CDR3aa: ASSGEGGMSTEAF
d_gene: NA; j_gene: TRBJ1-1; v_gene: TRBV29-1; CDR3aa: SVGRLLEAF
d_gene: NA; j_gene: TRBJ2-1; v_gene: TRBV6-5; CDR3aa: ASSPRGRDNEQF